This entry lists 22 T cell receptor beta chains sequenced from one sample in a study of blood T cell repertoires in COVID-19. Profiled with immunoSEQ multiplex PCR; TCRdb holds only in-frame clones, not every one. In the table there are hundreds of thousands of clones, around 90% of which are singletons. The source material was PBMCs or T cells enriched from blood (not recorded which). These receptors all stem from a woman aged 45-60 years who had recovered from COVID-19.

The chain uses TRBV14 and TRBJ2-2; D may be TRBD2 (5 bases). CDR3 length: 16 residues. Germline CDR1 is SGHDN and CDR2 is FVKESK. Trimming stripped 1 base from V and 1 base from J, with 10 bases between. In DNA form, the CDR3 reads TGTGCCAGCAGCCAAGTTCGTGGGAGGAACACCGGGGAGCTGTTTTTT. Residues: CASSQVRGRNTGELFF.

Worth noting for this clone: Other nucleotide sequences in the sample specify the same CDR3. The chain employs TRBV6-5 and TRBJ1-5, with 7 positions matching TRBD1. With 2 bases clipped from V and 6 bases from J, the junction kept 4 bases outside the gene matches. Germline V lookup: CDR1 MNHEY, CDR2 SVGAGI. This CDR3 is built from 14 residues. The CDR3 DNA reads TGTGCCAGCAGTTACCGACAGGGCGGTCAGCCCCAGCATTTT. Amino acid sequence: CASSYRQGGQPQHF.

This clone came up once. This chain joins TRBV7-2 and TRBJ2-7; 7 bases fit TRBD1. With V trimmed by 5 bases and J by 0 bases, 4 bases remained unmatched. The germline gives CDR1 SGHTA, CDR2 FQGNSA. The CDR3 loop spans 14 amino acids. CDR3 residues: CASSPRDSSYEQYF. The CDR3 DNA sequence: TGTGCCAGCAGCCCCCGGGACAGCTCCTACGAGCAGTACTTC.

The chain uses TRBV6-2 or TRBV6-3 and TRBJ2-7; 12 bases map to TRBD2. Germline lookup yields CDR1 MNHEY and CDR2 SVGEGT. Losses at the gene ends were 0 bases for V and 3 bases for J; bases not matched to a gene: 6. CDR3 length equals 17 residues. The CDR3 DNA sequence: TGTGCCAGCAGTTACTCGACTAGCGGGAGTGTTAGCTACGAGCAGTACTTC. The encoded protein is CASSYSTSGSVSYEQYF.

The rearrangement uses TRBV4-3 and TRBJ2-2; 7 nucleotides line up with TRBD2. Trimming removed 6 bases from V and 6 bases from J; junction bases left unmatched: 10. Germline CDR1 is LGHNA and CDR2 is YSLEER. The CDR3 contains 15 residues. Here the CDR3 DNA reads TGCGCCAGCAGGACAAGCCGGACTAGTGCCGGGGAGCTGTTTTTT. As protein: CASRTSRTSAGELFF.

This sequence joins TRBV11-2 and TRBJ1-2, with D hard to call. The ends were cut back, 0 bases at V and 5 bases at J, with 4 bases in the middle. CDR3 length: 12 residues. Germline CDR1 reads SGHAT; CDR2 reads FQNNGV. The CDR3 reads CASSLDPYGYTF. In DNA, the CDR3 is TGTGCCAGCAGCTTAGATCCTTATGGCTACACCTTC. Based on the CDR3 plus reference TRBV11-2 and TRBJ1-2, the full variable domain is EAGVAQSPRYKIIEKRQSVAFWCNPISGHATLYWYQQILGQGPKLLIQFQNNGVVDDSQLPKDRFSAERLKGVDSTLKIQPAKLEDSAVYLCASSLDPYGYTFGSGTRLTVV.

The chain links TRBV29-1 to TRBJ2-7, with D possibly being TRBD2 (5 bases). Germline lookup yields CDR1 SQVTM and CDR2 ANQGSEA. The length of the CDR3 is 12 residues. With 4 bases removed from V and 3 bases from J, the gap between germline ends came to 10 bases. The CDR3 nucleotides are TGCAGCGTTGTGGGAGCTGTCTACGAGCAGTACTTC. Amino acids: CSVVGAVYEQYF.

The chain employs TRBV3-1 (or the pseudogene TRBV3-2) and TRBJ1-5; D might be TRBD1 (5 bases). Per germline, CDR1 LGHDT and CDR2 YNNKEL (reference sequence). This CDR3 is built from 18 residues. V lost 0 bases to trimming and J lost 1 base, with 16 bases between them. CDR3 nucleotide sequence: TGTGCCAGCAGCCAAGACGCCTTGGTTGGGGCGAGCAATCAGCCCCAGCATTTT. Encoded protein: CASSQDALVGASNQPQHF.

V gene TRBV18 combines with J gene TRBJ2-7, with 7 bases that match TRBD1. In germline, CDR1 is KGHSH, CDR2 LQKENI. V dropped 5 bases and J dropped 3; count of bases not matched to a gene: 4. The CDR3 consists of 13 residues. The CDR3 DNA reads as TGTGCCAGCTCAAACAGGGGTTACTACGAGCAGTACTTC. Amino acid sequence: CASSNRGYYEQYF.

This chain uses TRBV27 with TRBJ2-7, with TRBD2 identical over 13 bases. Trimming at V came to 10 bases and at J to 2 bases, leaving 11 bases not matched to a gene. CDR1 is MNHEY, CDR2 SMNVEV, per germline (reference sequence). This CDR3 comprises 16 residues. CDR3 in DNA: TGTGCCACGCTCGGACTAGCGGGAGCCGCCACCTACGAGCAGTACTTC. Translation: CATLGLAGAATYEQYF.

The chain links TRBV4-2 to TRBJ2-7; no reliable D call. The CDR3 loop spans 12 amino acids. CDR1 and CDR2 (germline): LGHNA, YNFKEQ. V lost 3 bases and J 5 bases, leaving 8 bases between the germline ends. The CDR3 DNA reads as TGTGCCAGCAGCCAGACATGGAACGAGCAGTACTTC. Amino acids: CASSQTWNEQYF.

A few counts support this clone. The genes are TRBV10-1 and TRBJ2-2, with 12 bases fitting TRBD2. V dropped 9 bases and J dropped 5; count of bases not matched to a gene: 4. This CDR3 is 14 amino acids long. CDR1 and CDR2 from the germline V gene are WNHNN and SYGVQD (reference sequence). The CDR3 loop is CASTGTSGTGELFF. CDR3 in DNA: TGCGCCAGTACCGGGACTAGCGGGACCGGGGAGCTGTTTTTT.

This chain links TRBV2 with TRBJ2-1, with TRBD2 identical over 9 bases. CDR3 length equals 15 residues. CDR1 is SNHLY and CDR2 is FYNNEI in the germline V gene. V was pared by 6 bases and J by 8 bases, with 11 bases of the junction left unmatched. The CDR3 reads CASRVMREGPDEQFF. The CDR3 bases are TGTGCCAGCAGGGTTATGCGGGAGGGCCCGGATGAGCAGTTCTTC. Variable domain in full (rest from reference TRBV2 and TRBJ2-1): EPEVTQTPSHQVTQMGQEVILRCVPISNHLYFYWYRQILGQKVEFLVSFYNNEISEKSEIFDDQFSVERPDGSNFTLKIRSTKLEDSAMYFCASRVMREGPDEQFFGPGTRLTVL.

The CDR3 sequence: CASTWGLTNQPQHF. The CDR3 DNA is TGTGCCAGCACATGGGGACTGACCAATCAGCCCCAGCATTTT. V usage is TRBV2 and J usage is TRBJ1-5, with D perhaps TRBD1 (5 bases). The CDR3 sequence is 14 residues long. CDR1 is SNHLY and CDR2 is FYNNEI in the germline V gene. V lost 7 bases and J 3 bases, leaving 13 bases between the germline ends.

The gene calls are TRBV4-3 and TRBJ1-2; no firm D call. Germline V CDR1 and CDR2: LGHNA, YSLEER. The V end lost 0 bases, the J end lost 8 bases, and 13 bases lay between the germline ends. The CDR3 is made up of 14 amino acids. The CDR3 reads CASSQDGGKVGYTF. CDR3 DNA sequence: TGCGCCAGCAGCCAAGACGGAGGGAAGGTAGGCTACACCTTC.

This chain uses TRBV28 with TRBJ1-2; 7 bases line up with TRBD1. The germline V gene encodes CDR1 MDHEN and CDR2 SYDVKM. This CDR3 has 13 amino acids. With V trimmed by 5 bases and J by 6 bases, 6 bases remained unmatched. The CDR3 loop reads CASSQITGDGYTF. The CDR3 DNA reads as TGTGCCAGCAGTCAGATCACAGGGGATGGCTACACCTTC.

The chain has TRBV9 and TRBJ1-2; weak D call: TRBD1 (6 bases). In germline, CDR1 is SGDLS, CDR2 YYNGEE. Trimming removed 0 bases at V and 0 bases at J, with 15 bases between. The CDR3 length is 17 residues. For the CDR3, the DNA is TGTGCCAGCAGCGTAGTGTCCAGGGGAGGGTCTAACTATGGCTACACCTTC. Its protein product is CASSVVSRGGSNYGYTF. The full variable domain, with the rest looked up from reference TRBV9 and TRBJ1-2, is DSGVTQTPKHLITATGQRVTLRCSPRSGDLSVYWYQQSLDQGLQFLIQYYNGEERAKGNILERFSAQQFPDLHSELNLSSLELGDSALYFCASSVVSRGGSNYGYTFGSGTRLTVV.

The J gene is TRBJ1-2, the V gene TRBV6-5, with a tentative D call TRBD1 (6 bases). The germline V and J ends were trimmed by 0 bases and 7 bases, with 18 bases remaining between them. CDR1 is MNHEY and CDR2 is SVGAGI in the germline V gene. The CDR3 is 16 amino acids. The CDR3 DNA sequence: TGTGCCAGCAGTTACTCGGGCCGCGACAGGCTCTTTGGCTACACCTTC. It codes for CASSYSGRDRLFGYTF.

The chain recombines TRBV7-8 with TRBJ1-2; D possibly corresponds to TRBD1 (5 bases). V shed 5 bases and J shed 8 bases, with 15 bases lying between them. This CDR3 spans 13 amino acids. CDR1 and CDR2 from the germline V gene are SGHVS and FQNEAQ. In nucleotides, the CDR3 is TGTGCCAGCAGCCGGTCAGGGTCTGAGGGCTACACCTTC. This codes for CASSRSGSEGYTF. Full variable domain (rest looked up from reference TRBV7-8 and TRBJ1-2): GAGVSQSPRYKVAKRGQDVALRCDPISGHVSLFWYQQALGQGPEFLTYFQNEAQLDKSGLPSDRFFAERPEGSVSTLKIQRTQQEDSAVYLCASSRSGSEGYTFGSGTRLTVV.

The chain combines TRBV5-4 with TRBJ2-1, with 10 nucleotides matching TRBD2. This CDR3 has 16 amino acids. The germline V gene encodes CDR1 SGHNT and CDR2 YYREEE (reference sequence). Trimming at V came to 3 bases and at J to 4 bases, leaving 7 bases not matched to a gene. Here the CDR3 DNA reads TGTGCCAGCAGCTCCGGGGGACTAGCGAGGTACAATGAGCAGTTCTTC. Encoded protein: CASSSGGLARYNEQFF.

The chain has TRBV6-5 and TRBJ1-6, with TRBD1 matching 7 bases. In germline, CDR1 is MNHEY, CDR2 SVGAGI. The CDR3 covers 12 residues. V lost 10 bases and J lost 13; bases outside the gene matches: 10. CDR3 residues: CATGQDNWPLHF. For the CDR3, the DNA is TGTGCCACCGGACAGGATAATTGGCCCCTCCACTTT.

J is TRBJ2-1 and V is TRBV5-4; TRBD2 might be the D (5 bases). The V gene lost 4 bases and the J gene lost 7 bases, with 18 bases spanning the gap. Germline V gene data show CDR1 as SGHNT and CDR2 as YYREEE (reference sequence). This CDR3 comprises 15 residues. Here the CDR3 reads CASSPSGSRRNEQFF. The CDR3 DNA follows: TGTGCCAGCAGCCCCAGCGGTAGCCGAAGGAATGAGCAGTTCTTC.